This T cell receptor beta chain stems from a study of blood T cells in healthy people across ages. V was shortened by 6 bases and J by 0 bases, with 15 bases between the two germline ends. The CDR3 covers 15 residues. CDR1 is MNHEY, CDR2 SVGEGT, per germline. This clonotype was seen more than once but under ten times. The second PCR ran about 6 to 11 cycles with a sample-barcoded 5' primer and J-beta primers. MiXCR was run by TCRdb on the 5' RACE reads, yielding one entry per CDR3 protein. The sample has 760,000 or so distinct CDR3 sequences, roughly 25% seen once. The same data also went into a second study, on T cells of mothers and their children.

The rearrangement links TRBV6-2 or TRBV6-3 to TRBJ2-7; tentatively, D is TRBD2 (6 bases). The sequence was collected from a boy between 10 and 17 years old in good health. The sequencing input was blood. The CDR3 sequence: CASSRGTVSSYEQYF. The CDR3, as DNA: TGTGCCAGCAGCCGCGGGACGGTGAGCTCCTACGAGCAGTACTTC.